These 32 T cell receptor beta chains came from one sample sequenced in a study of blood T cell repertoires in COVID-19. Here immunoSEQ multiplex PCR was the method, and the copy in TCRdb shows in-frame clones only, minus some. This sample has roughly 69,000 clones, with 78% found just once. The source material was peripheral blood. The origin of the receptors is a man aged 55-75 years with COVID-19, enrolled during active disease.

The CDR3 region has the DNA TGCGCCAGCAGCCAAGGGGAAGGGGGCTTCCACGGCTACACCTTC. Translated: CASSQGEGGFHGYTF. V usage is TRBV4-1 and J usage is TRBJ1-2, with TRBD1 matching over 7 bases. The V segment lost 1 base and the J segment 8 bases; nucleotides outside the gene matches: 10. The CDR3 is 15 amino acids. Looked up from germline, CDR1 is MGHRA and CDR2 is YSYEKL.

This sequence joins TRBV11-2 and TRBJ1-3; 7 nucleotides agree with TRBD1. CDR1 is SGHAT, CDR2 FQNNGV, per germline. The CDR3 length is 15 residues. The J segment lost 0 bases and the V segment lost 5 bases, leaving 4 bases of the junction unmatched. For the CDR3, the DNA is TGTGCCAGCAGCGAACAGGGGTACTCTGGAAACACCATATATTTT. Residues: CASSEQGYSGNTIYF.

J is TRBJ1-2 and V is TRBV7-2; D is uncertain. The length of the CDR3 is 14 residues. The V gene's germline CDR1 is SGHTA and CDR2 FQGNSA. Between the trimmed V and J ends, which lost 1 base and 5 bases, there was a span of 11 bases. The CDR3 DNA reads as TGTGCCAGCAGCTTAGATGCCCGGGGATATGGCTACACCTTC. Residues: CASSLDARGYGYTF.

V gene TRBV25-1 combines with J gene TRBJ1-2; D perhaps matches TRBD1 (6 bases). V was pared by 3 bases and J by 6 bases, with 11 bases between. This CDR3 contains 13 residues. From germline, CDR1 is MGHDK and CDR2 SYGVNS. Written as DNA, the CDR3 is TGTGCCAGCAGTGATAACAGGGTCAATGGCTACACCTTC. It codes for CASSDNRVNGYTF.

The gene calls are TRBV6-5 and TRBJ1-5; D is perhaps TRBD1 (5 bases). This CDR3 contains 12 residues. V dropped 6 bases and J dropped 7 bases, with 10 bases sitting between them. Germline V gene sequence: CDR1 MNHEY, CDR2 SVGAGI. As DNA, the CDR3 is TGTGCCAGCAGCCGCGGGACCCAGCCCCAGCATTTT. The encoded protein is CASSRGTQPQHF.

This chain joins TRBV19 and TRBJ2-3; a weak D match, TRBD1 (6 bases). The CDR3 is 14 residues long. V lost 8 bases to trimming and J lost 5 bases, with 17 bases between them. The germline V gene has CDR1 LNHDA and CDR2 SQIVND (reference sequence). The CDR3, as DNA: TGTGCCAGTCACGACAGGCCCCTGGGAGATACGCAGTATTTT. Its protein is CASHDRPLGDTQYF.

The CDR3 protein is CASSVGQGAEAFF. CDR3 DNA: TGTGCCAGCAGCGTTGGACAGGGGGCTGAAGCTTTCTTT. The rearrangement links TRBV9 to TRBJ1-1, with TRBD1 matching over 10 bases. Germline CDR1 reads SGDLS; CDR2 reads YYNGEE. The CDR3 totals 13 residues. V shed 2 bases and J 6 bases; nucleotides not matched to a gene: 1.

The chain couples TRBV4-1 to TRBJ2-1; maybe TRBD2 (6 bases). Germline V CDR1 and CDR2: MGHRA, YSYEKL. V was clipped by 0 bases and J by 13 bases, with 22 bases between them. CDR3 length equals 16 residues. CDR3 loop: CASSQDGHGRGGEQFF. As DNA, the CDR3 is TGCGCCAGCAGCCAAGACGGTCATGGGCGGGGTGGGGAACAGTTCTTC.

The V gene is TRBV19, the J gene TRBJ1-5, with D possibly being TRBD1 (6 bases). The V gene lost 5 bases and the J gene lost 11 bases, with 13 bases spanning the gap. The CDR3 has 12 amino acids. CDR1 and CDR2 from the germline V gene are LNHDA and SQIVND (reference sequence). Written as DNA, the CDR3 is TGTGCCAGTAGTCTGCCCCCAGGGGCCCAGCATTTT. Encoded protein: CASSLPPGAQHF.

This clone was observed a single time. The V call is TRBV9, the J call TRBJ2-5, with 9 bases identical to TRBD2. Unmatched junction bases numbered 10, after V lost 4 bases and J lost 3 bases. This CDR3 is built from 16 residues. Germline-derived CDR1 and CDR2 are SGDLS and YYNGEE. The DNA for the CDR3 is TGTGCCAGCAGCCTCCAGGGGGGACTAGCAAAAGAGACCCAGTACTTC. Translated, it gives CASSLQGGLAKETQYF.

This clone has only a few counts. The CDR3 coding sequence is TGCAGTGCCCGGACACACACTGAAGCTTTCTTT. Protein product: CSARTHTEAFF. This chain connects TRBV20-1 to TRBJ1-1, with TRBD1 as a possible D gene (5 bases). The CDR3 totals 11 residues. CDR1 and CDR2 from the germline V gene are DFQATT and SNEGSKA (reference sequence). The V and J ends lost 6 bases and 3 bases respectively, with 8 bases between them.

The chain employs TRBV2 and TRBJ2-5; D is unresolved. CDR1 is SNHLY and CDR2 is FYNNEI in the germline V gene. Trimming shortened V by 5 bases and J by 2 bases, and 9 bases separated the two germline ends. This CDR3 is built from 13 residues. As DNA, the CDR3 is TGTGCCAGCAGTTACAGAACACAAGAGACCCAGTACTTC. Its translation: CASSYRTQETQYF.

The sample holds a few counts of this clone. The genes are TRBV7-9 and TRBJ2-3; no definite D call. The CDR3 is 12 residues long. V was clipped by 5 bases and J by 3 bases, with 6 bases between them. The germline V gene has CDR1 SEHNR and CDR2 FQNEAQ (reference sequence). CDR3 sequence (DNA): TGTGCCAGCAGCCCCCGGACAGATACGCAGTATTTT. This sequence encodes CASSPRTDTQYF.

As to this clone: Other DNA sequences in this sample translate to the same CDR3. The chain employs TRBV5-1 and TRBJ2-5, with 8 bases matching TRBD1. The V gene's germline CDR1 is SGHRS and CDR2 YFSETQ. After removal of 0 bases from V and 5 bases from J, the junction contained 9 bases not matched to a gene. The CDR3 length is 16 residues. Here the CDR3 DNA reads TGCGCCAGCAGCTTGGGTTTGGCAGGGGGCACGGAGACCCAGTACTTC. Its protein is CASSLGLAGGTETQYF.

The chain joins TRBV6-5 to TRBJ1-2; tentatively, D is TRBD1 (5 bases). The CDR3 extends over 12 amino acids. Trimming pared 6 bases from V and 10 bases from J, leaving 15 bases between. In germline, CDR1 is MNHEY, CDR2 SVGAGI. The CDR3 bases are TGTGCCAGCAGGGAGGGACCCCTCAACTACACCTTC. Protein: CASREGPLNYTF.

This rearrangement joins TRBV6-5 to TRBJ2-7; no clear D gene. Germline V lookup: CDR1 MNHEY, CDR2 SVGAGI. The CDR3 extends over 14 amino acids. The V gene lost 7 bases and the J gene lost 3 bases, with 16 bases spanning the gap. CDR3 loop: CASITAATDYEQYF. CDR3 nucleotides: TGTGCCAGCATAACAGCCGCAACGGACTACGAGCAGTACTTC.

CDR3 residues: CASTRGPLYNEQFF. CDR3 bases: TGTGCCAGCACCAGGGGGCCTCTTTACAATGAGCAGTTCTTC. The chain joins TRBV6-5 to TRBJ2-1, with 8 bases matching TRBD1. There are 14 residues in the CDR3. Trimming took 7 bases from V and 4 from J; bases not matched to a gene: 6. Germline V lookup: CDR1 MNHEY, CDR2 SVGAGI.

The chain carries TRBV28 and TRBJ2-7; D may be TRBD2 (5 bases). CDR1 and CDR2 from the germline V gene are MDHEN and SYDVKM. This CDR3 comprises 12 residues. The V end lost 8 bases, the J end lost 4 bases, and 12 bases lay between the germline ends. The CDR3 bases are TGTGCCAGCGGAGGACGGGAATACGAGCAGTACTTC. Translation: CASGGREYEQYF.

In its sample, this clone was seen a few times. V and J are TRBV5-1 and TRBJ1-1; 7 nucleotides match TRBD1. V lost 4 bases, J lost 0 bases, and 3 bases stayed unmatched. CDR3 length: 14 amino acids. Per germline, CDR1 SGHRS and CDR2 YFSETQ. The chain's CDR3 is CASSTGVVNTEAFF. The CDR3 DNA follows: TGCGCCAGCAGCACAGGGGTGGTGAACACTGAAGCTTTCTTT.

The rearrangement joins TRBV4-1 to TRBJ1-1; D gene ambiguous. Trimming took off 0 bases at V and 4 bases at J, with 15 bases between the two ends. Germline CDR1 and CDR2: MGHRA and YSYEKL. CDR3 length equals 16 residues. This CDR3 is CASSQDQFPGITEAFF. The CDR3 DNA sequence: TGCGCCAGCAGCCAAGATCAGTTCCCCGGGATCACTGAAGCTTTCTTT.

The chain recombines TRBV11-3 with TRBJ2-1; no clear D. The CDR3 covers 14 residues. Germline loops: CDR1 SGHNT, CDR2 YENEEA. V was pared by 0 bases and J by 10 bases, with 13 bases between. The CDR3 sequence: CASSLDPSSEEQFF. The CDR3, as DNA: TGTGCCAGCAGCTTAGATCCTAGTTCGGAAGAGCAGTTCTTC. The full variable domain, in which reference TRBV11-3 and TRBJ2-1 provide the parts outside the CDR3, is EAGVVQSPRYKIIEKKQPVAFWCNPISGHNTLYWYLQNLGQGPELLIRYENEEAVDDSQLPKDRFSAERLKGVDSTLKIQPAELGDSAVYLCASSLDPSSEEQFFGPGTRLTVL.

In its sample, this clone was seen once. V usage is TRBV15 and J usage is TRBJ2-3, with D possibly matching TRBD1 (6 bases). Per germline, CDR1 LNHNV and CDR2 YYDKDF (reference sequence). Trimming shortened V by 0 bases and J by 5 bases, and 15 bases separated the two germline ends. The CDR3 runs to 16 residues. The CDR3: CATSRDIVGAGDTQYF. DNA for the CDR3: TGTGCCACCAGCAGAGATATAGTGGGGGCTGGAGATACGCAGTATTTT.

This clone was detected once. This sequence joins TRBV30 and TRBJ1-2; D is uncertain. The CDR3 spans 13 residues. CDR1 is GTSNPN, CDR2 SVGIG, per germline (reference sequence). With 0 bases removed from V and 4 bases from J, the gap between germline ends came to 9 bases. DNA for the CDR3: TGTGCCTGGAGTGTACTTCGTGGCTATGGCTACACCTTC. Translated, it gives CAWSVLRGYGYTF.

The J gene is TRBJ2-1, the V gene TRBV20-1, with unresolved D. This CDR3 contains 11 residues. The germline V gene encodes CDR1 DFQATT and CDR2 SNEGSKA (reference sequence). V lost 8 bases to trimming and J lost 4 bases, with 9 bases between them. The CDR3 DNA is TGCAGTTTAGAGCTGTACAATGAGCAGTTCTTC. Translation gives CSLELYNEQFF.

Here the CDR3 DNA reads TGTGCCAGTAGTTTAGCGGGGGGAGGTCGGACGCAGTATTTT. Its translation is CASSLAGGGRTQYF. This chain links TRBV19 with TRBJ2-3; 10 bases align to TRBD2. This CDR3 has 14 amino acids. Germline V gene lookup returns CDR1 LNHDA and CDR2 SQIVND (reference sequence). V shed 5 bases, J shed 9 bases, and the junction held 8 bases outside the gene matches.

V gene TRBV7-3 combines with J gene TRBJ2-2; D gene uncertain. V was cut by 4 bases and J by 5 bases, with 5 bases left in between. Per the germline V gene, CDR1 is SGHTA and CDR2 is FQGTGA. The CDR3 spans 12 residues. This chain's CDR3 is CASSSSTGELFF. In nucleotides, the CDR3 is TGTGCCAGCAGCTCCAGTACCGGGGAGCTGTTTTTT. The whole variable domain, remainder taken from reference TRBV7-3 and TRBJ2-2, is GAGVSQTPSNKVTEKGKYVELRCDPISGHTALYWYRQSLGQGPEFLIYFQGTGAADDSGLPNDRFFAVRPEGSVSTLKIQRTERGDSAVYLCASSSSTGELFFGEGSRLTVL.

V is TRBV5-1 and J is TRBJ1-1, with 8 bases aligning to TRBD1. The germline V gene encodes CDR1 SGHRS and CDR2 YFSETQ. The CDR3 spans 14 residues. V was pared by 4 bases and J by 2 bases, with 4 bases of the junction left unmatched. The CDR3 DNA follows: TGCGCCAGCAGCGGACAGGGTTCAAACACTGAAGCTTTCTTT. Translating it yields CASSGQGSNTEAFF.

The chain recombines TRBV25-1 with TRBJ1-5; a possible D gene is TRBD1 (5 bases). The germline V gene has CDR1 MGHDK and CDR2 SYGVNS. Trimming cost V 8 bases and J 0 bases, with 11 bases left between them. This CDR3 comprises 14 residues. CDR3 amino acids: CASGGTASNQPQHF. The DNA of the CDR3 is TGTGCCAGCGGGGGGACGGCTAGCAATCAGCCCCAGCATTTT. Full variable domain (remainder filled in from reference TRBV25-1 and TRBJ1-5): EADIYQTPRYLVIGTGKKITLECSQTMGHDKMYWYQQDPGMELHLIHYSYGVNSTEKGDLSSESTVSRIRTEHFPLTLESARPSHTSQYLCASGGTASNQPQHFGDGTRLSIL.

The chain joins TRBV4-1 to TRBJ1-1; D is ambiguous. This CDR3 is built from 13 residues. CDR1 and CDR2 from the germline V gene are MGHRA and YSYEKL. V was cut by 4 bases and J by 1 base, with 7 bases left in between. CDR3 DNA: TGCGCCAGCAGCCGACGGGAGAACACTGAAGCTTTCTTT. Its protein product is CASSRRENTEAFF.

As DNA, the CDR3 is TGTGCCAGCAGTCCAGGACAGGAGGAGGGTGAGCAGTTCTTC. Amino acids: CASSPGQEEGEQFF. The chain uses TRBV28 and TRBJ2-1; perhaps TRBD1 as D (7 bases). Germline V gene sequence: CDR1 MDHEN, CDR2 SYDVKM. This CDR3 has 14 amino acids. V was trimmed by 5 bases and J by 9 bases, leaving 17 bases between them.

DNA for the CDR3: TGCAGTGCTAGTCCAGGGGCGAACACTGAAGCTTTCTTT. This translates into CSASPGANTEAFF. The V call is TRBV20-1, the J call TRBJ1-1; the D gene is possibly TRBD1 (6 bases). CDR1 and CDR2 (germline): DFQATT, SNEGSKA (reference sequence). Trimming cost V 3 bases and J 1 base, with 9 bases left between them. The CDR3 runs 13 residues.

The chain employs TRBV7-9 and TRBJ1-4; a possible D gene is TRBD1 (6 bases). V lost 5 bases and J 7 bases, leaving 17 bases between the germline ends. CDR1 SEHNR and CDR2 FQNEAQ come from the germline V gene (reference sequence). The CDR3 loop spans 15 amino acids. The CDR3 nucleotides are TGTGCCAGCAGCGAAAAACAGGGAACGAGTGAAAAACTGTTTTTT. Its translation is CASSEKQGTSEKLFF.